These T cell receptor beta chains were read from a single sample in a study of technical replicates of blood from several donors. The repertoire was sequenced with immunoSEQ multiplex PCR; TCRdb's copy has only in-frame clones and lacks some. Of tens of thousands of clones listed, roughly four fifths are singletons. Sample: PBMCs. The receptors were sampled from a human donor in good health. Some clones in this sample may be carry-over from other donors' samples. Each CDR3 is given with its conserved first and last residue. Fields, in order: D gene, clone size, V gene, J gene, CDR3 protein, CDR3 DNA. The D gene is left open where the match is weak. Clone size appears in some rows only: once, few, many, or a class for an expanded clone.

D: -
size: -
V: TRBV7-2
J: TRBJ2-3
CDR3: CASSLGRTLGRDTQYF
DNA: TGTGCCAGCAGCCTTGGACGCACTTTGGGGAGGGATACGCAGTATTTT

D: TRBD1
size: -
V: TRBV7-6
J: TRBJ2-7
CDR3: CASSLDRGVHEQYF
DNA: TGTGCCAGCAGCTTAGACAGGGGGGTACACGAGCAGTACTTC

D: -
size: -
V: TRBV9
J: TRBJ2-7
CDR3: CASSGTGPEQYF
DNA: TGTGCCAGCAGCGGAACAGGACCCGAGCAGTACTTC

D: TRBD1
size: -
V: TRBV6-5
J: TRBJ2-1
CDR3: CASSQQGVAYNEQFF
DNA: TGTGCCAGCAGCCAACAGGGGGTCGCCTACAATGAGCAGTTCTTC

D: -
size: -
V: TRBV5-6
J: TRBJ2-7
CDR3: CASSLGRGREQYF
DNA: TGTGCCAGCAGCTTGGGGCGGGGGCGCGAGCAGTACTTC

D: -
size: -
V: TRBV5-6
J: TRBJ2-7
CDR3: CASSYGGSYEQYF
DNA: TGTGCCAGCAGCTACGGCGGCTCCTACGAGCAGTACTTC

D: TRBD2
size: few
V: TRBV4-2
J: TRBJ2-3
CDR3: CASSQDGGGGGTDTQYF
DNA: TGTGCCAGCAGCCAAGATGGGGGTGGGGGGGGCACAGATACGCAGTATTTT

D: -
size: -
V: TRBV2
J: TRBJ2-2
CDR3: CASREQGGLFF
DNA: TGTGCCAGCAGAGAACAGGGTGGGCTGTTTTTT

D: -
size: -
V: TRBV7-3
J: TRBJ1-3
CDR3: CASSLTIRTDKLAGNTIYF
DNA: TGTGCCAGCAGCTTAACGATAAGGACAGATAAGTTGGCTGGAAACACCATATATTTT

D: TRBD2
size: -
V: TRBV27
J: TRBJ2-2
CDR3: CASRGGTSWGELFF
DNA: TGTGCCAGCAGGGGGGGGACTAGCTGGGGGGAGCTGTTTTTT

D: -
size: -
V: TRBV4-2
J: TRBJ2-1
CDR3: CASSLRTGSSYNEQFF
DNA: TGTGCCAGCAGCTTACGGACGGGAAGCTCCTACAATGAGCAGTTCTTC

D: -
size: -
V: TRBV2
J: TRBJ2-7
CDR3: CASSVGGVRGEYF
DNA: TGTGCCAGCAGTGTTGGGGGCGTGAGAGGAGAGTACTTC

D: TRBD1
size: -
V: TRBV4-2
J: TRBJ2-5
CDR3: CASSRGQYQETQYF
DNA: TGTGCCAGCAGCCGGGGACAGTACCAAGAGACCCAGTACTTC

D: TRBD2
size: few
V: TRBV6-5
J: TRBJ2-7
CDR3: CASRRGSSYEQYF
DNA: TGTGCCAGCCGGCGGGGGTCCTCCTACGAGCAGTACTTC

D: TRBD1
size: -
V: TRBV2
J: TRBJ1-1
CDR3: CASNQNGQANTEAFF
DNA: TGTGCCAGCAACCAAAACGGACAGGCGAACACTGAAGCTTTCTTT

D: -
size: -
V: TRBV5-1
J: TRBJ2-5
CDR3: CASSTTTSGVWQTQYF
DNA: TGCGCCAGCAGCACTACAACGTCGGGGGTTTGGCAGACCCAGTACTTC

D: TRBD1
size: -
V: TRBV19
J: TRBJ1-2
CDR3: CASATGVGYGYTF
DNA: TGTGCCAGCGCGACAGGGGTTGGGTATGGCTACACCTTC

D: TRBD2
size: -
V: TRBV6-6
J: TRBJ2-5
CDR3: CASSSLAGVVTQYF
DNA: TGTGCCAGCAGTTCCCTGGCGGGGGTGGTGACCCAGTACTTC

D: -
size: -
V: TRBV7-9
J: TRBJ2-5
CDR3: CASSHESGTQYF
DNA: TGTGCCAGCAGCCACGAATCGGGGACCCAGTACTTC

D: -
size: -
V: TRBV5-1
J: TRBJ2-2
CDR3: CASSLYKRLDTGELFF
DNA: TGCGCCAGCAGCTTGTACAAACGCCTTGACACCGGGGAGCTGTTTTTT

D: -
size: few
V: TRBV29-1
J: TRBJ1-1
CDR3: CSAGHRNTEAFF
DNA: TGCAGCGCTGGACATCGGAACACTGAAGCTTTCTTT

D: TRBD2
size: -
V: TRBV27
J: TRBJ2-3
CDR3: CASSPFGLAGGSTDTQYF
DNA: TGTGCCAGCAGTCCATTCGGACTAGCGGGGGGGAGCACAGATACGCAGTATTTT

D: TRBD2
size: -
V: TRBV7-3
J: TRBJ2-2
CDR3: CASSSAPGGGGELFF
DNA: TGTGCCAGCAGTTCAGCCCCGGGGGGGGGCGGGGAGCTGTTTTTT

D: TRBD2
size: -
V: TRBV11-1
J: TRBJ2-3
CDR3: CASSLAALAASTDTQYF
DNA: TGTGCCAGCAGCTTAGCGGCACTAGCGGCAAGCACAGATACGCAGTATTTT

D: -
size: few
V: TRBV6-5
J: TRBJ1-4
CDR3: CASSDGQWNEKLFF
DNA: TGTGCCAGTTCGGACGGACAGTGGAATGAAAAACTGTTTTTT

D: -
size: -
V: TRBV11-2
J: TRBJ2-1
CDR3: CASSPTTINNEQFF
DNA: TGTGCCAGCAGCCCTACCACTATTAACAATGAGCAGTTCTTC

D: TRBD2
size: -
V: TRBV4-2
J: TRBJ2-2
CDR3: CASSQQASGGASGELFF
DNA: TGTGCCAGCAGTCAACAAGCGAGCGGGGGGGCAAGCGGGGAGCTGTTTTTT

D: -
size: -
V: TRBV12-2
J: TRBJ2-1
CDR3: CASRLANPLAGVLGNEQFF
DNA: TGTGCAAGTCGCTTAGCCAACCCCCTAGCGGGAGTTTTAGGCAATGAGCAGTTCTTC

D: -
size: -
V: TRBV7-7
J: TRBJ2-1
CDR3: CASSLIAATYNEQFF
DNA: TGTGCCAGCAGCTTAATAGCGGCAACTTACAATGAGCAGTTCTTC

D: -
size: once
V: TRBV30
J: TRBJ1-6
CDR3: CAWSVLEDSPLHF
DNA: TGTGCCTGGAGTGTACTGGAGGATTCGCCCCTCCACTTT

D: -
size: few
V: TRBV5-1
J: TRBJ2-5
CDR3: CASSYRGKQETQYF
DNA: TGCGCCAGCAGCTATCGGGGGAAGCAAGAGACCCAGTACTTC

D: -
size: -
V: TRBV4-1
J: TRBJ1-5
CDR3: CASSQQGTNQPQHF
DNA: TGCGCCAGCAGCCAACAGGGGACAAATCAGCCCCAGCATTTT

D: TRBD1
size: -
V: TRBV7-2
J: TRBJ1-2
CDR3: CASSRGDRGYGYTF
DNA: TGTGCCAGCAGCCGTGGGGACAGGGGCTATGGCTACACCTTC

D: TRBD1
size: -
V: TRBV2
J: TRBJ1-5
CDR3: CASRDRDNQPQHF
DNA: TGTGCCAGCAGGGACAGGGACAATCAGCCCCAGCATTTT

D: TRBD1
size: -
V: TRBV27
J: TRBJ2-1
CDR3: CASKGQSSYNEQFF
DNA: TGTGCCAGCAAGGGACAGAGCTCCTACAATGAGCAGTTCTTC

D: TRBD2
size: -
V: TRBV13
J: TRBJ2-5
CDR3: CASSRQGLAGVAEVKTQYF
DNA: TGTGCCAGCAGCAGACAGGGACTAGCGGGGGTAGCTGAAGTGAAGACCCAGTACTTC

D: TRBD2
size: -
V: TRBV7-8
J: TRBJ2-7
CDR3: CASSSGTSGRVEQYF
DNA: TGTGCCAGCAGCTCTGGGACTAGCGGGAGAGTCGAGCAGTACTTC

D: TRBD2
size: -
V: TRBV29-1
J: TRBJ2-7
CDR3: CSVTGPGLAGGPYEQYF
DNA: TGCAGCGTCACGGGTCCCGGACTAGCGGGAGGGCCCTACGAGCAGTACTTC

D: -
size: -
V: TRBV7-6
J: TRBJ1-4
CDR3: CASSLEQSNEKLFF
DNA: TGTGCCAGCAGCTTAGAACAGTCTAATGAAAAACTGTTTTTT

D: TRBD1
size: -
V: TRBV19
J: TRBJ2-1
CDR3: CASALGTGKTYNEQFF
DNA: TGTGCCAGTGCCCTTGGGACAGGGAAAACCTACAATGAGCAGTTCTTC

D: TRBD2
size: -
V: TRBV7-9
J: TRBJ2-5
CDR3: CASSSRLAGETQYF
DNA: TGTGCCAGCAGCTCACGACTAGCGGGAGAGACCCAGTACTTC

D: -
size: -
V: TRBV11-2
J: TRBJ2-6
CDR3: CASSQPLAFGANVLTF
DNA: TGTGCCAGCAGCCAGCCCCTAGCGTTTGGGGCCAACGTCCTGACTTTC

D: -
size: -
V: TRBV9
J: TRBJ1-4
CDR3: CASSGGWSVEKLFF
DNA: TGTGCCAGCAGCGGAGGGTGGAGTGTAGAAAAACTGTTTTTT

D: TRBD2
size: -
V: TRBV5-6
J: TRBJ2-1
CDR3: CASSLQLAAYNEQFF
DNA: TGTGCCAGCAGCTTGCAACTAGCGGCCTACAATGAGCAGTTCTTC

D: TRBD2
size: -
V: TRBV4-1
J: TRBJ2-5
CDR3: CASSQEGAGGLEETQYF
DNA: TGCGCCAGCAGCCAAGAGGGGGCGGGGGGGCTCGAGGAGACCCAGTACTTC

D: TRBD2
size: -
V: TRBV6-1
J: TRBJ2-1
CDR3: CASSSGTSGDNEQFF
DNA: TGTGCCAGCAGTTCCGGGACTAGCGGTGACAATGAGCAGTTCTTC

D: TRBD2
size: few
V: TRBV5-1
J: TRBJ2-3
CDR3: CASSVGTSGRAGADTQYF
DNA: TGCGCCAGCAGCGTAGGGACTAGCGGGAGGGCCGGGGCAGATACGCAGTATTTT

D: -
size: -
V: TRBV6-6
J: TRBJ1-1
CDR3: CASISGGENTEAFF
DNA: TGTGCCAGCATCTCCGGGGGGGAAAACACTGAAGCTTTCTTT

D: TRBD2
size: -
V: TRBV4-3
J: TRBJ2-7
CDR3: CASSQYLAGFYEQYF
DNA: TGCGCCAGCAGCCAATATCTAGCGGGTTTCTACGAGCAGTACTTC

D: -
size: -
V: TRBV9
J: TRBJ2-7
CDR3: CASSLGQNLVYEQYF
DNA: TGTGCCAGCAGCCTCGGACAGAATTTAGTCTACGAGCAGTACTTC

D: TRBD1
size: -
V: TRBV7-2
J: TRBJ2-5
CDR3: CASSSYTGAQETQYF
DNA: TGTGCCAGCAGCTCCTATACAGGGGCCCAAGAGACCCAGTACTTC

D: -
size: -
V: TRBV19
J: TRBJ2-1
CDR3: CASSTIRPSSYNEQFF
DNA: TGTGCCAGTAGTACAATCAGGCCAAGCTCCTACAATGAGCAGTTCTTC

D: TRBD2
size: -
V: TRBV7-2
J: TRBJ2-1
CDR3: CASSLQSGLAGVQADEQFF
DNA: TGTGCCAGCAGCTTACAGTCGGGACTAGCGGGAGTCCAGGCGGATGAGCAGTTCTTC